Described below is a single TCR beta chain sequence and its context. Authors' data handling: Researchers report that nucleated cell counts were estimated from reference gene primer amplification. TCRdb keeps only in-frame clones here, not all; method: immunoSEQ multiplex PCR. V and J calls and clone size are copied from that table; D and trimming were computed from the DNA. The sample lists under 300,000 clones; roughly 90% were seen once. The record originates from a study of blood T cell repertoires in COVID-19. The CDR3 totals 15 residues. Trimming stripped 7 bases from V and 3 bases from J, with 15 bases between. Germline CDR1 reads SGHAT; CDR2 reads FQNNGV.

The V call is TRBV11-2, the J call TRBJ2-2, with D tentatively TRBD2 (5 bases). Sequencing used peripheral blood. The source of this sequence is a man in his 60s with acute or convalescent COVID-19. The CDR3 nucleotides are TGTGCCAGCAAGGGCGGGCCGCCGCACACCGGGGAGCTGTTTTTT. Translated: CASKGGPPHTGELFF.